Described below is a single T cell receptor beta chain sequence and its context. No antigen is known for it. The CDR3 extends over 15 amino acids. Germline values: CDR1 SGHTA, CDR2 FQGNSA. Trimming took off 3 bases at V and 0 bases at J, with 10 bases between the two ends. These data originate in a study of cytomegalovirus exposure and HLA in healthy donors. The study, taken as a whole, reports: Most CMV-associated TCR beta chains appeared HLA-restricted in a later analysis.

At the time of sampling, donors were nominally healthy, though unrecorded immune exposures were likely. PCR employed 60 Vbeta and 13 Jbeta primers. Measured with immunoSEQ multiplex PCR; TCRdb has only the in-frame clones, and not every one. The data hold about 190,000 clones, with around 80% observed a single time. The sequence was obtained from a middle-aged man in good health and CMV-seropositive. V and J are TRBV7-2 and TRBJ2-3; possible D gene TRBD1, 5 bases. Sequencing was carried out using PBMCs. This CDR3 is CASSLDTRSTDTQYF. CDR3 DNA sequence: TGTGCCAGCAGCTTGGACACTCGCAGCACAGATACGCAGTATTTT.